The source of this TCR beta chain is a study of molecular identifiers for immune sequencing clone quantification. Study observations and caveats: Barcode sharing among identical TCR molecules could make large clones appear smaller. It was shown that clones above 20 RNA copies held over 99% of effector molecules, but under 1% in naive cells.

This clonotype was recorded at least ten times. The antigen remains unidentified. This CDR3 has 17 residues. V lost 2 bases, J lost 1 base, and 16 bases lay in between. CDR1 is LGHNA and CDR2 is YSLEER in the germline V gene. In TCRdb, the PCR reads were re-called with MiXCR into one record per CDR3 protein. The sample yields hundreds of thousands of distinct CDR3 sequences, roughly 23% seen once. The authors sorted naive CD8 T cells as CD8+CD4-CCR7+CD45RA+. Sample: naive CD8+ T cells from blood, with Jurkat cell RNA spiked in. The subset was: FACS-sorted CD8+CD4-CCR7+CD45RA+ naive T cells. The V gene is TRBV4-3, the J gene TRBJ2-3; D is perhaps TRBD1 (5 bases). The origin of this receptor is a human donor in good health. Some libraries in this study had Jurkat cell RNA spiked in. CDR3 protein: CASSQNTGPMRTDTQYF. DNA of the CDR3: TGCGCCAGCAGCCAAAATACAGGACCTATGCGCACAGATACGCAGTATTTT.